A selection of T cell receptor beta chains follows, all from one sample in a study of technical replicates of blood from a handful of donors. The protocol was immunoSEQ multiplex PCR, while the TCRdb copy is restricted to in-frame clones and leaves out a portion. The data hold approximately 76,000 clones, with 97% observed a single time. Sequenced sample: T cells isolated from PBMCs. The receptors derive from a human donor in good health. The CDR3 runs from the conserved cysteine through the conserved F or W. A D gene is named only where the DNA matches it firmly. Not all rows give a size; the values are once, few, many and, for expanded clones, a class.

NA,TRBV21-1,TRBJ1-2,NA,CASSVPGQGFEGYTF,TGTGCCAGCAGCGTCCCGGGACAGGGCTTCGAAGGCTACACCTTC
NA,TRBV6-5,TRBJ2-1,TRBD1,CASSLTDRALYNEQFF,TGTGCCAGCAGTTTGACGGACAGGGCACTTTACAATGAGCAGTTCTTC
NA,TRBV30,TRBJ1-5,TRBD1,CAWKGQGNQPQHF,TGTGCCTGGAAGGGACAGGGCAATCAGCCCCAGCATTTT
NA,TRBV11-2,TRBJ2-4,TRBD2,CASSPERGGNIQYF,TGTGCCAGCAGCCCAGAGCGGGGGGGAAACATTCAGTACTTC
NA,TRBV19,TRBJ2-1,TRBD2,CASKTSGGYNEQFF,TGTGCCAGTAAGACTAGCGGGGGATACAATGAGCAGTTCTTC
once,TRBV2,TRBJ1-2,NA,CASSEEVINTF,TGTGCCAGCAGTGAGGAGGTAATCAACACCTTC
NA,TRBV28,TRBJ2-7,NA,CASSGTGDSYEQYF,TGTGCCAGCAGCGGTACCGGGGACTCCTACGAGCAGTACTTC
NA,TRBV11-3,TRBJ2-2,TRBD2,CASSPGLAGGPWELFF,TGTGCCAGCAGCCCGGGACTAGCGGGAGGGCCTTGGGAGCTGTTTTTT
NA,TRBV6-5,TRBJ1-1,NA,CASSLGRGAEAFF,TGTGCCAGCAGTCTGGGAAGGGGCGCTGAAGCTTTCTTT
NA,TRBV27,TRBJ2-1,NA,CASSLSGPWGEQFF,TGTGCCAGCAGTTTAAGCGGCCCCTGGGGTGAGCAGTTCTTC
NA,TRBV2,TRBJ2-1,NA,CASKGGPGQENNEQFF,TGTGCCAGCAAGGGAGGGCCGGGACAGGAGAACAATGAGCAGTTCTTC